This T cell receptor (beta chain) was captured in a study of blood T cell repertoires in COVID-19. As for the study in general: Sites across the United States, Italy and Spain contributed samples from acute and convalescent COVID-19. Sources were T cells, B-cell-depleted T cells, or PBMCs; the material itself was cDNA or gDNA.

This table comes from immunoSEQ multiplex PCR, and its TCRdb copy is limited to in-frame clones, with some not included. The sample lists 200,000 to 250,000 clones, over 75% occurring once. Sequencing used PBMCs or T cells enriched from blood (not recorded which). The sequence was obtained from a man aged 40-49 years who had recovered from COVID-19.

The CDR3 here is CASSIDQINQFF. The CDR3 coding sequence is TGTGCCAGTAGTATAGATCAGATCAACCAGTTCTTC. The J gene is TRBJ2-1, the V gene TRBV19; D is uncertain. This CDR3 spans 12 amino acids. V shed 0 bases and J shed 13 bases, with 10 bases lying between them. Germline V gene lookup returns CDR1 LNHDA and CDR2 SQIVND (reference sequence).